This TCR beta chain was sequenced in a study of blood T cell repertoires in COVID-19. In the original analysis: Researchers report that nucleated cell counts were estimated from reference gene primer amplification. The protocol was immunoSEQ multiplex PCR, while the TCRdb copy is restricted to in-frame clones and leaves out a portion. V, J and clone size are taken as reported in that table, and D and trimming were inferred from the DNA itself. In the table there are 150,000 or so clones, about 80% of which are singletons. Participants were aged about 18 to 90 years, lived in 20 to 30 US areas, and enrolled virtually. Clinical history as reported by participants underpinned cohort assignment. Symptom resolution, clearance, or two negative PCRs marked donors in Cohort 3 as recovered. What was sequenced was PBMCs or T cells enriched from blood (not recorded which). This TCR was sampled from a man aged 50 to 59 who had recovered from COVID-19.

The CDR3 region has the DNA TGTGCCAGCAGCCCCCAAGGAGGAACTGAAGCTTTCTTT. Amino acids: CASSPQGGTEAFF. The chain recombines TRBV7-2 with TRBJ1-1; D is ambiguous. CDR1 is SGHTA and CDR2 is FQGNSA in the germline V gene. V was shortened by 5 bases and J by 5 bases, with 12 bases between the two germline ends. This CDR3 region has 13 residues.